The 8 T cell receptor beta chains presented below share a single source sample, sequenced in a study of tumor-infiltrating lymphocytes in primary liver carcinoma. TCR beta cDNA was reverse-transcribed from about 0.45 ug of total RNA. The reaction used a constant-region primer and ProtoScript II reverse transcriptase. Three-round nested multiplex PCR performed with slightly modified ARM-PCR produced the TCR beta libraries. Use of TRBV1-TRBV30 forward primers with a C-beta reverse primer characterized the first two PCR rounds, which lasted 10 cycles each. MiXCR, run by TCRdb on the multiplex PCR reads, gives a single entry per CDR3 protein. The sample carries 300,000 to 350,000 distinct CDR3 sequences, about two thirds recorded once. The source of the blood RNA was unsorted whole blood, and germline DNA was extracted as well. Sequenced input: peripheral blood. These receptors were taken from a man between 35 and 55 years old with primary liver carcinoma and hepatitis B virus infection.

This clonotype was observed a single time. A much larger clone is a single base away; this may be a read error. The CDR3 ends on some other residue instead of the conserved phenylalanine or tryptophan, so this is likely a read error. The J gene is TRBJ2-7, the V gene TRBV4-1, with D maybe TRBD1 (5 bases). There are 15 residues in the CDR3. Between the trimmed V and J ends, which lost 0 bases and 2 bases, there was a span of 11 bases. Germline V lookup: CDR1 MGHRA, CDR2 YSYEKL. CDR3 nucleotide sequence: TGCGCCAGCAGCCAAGACCAGGAAGGGGCCTACGAGCAGTACCTC. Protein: CASSQDQEGAYEQYL.

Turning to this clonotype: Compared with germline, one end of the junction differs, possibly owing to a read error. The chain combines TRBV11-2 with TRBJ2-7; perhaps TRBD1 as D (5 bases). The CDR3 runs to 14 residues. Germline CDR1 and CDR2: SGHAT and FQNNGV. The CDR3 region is CASSYRTRTYEHYF. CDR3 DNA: TGTGCCAGCAGCTACAGGACCAGGACCTACGAGCATTACTTC.

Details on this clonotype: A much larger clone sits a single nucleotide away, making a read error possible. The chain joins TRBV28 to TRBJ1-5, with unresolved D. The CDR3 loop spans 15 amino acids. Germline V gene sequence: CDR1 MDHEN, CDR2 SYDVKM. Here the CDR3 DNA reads TGTGCCAACAGTTTAAGGTGGCAGCTCAATCAGCCCCAGCATTTT. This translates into CANSLRWQLNQPQHF.

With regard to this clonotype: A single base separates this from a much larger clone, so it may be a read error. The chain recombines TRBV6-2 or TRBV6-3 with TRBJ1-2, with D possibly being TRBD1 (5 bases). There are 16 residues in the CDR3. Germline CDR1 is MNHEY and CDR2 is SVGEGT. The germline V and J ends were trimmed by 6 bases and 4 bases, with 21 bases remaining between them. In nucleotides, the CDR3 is TGTGCCAGCAGGCCATGGGGCACAAGTGCCATCTATGGCTACACCTTC. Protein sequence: CASRPWGTSAIYGYTF.

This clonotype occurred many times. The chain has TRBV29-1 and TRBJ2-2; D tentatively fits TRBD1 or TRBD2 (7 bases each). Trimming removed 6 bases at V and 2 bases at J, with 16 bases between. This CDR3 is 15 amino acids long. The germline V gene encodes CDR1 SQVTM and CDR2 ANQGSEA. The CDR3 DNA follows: TGCAGCGTCGGGGGGACAGTGAAAAACACCGGGGAGCTGTTTTTT. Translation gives CSVGGTVKNTGELFF.

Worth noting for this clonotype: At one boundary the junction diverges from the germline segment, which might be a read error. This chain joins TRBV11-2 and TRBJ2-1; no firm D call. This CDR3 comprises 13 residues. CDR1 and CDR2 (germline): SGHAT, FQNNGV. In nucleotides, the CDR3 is TGTGCCAGCAGCTCAGGTGCCTACGATGAGCAGTTCTTC. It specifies CASSSGAYDEQFF.

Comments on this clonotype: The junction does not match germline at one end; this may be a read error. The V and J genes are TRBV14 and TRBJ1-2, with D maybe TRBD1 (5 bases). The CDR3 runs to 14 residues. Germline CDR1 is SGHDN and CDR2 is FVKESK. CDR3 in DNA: TGTGCCAGCAGCCAGAATGCGTTGGGGGTTGGCAACACCTTC. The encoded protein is CASSQNALGVGNTF.

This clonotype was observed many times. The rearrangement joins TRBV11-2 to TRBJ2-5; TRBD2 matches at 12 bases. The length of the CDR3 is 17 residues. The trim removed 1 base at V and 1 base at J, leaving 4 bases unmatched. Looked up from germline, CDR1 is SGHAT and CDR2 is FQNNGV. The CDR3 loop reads CASSLVASGRGQETQYF. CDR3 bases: TGTGCCAGCAGCTTAGTGGCTAGCGGGAGGGGCCAAGAGACCCAGTACTTC.